This T cell receptor beta chain was identified in a study of T cell responses to AZD1222 COVID-19 vaccine (dated by TCRdb to about 2021). About the full investigation: Because spike-specific TCR depth and breadth did not differ between the two schedules, AZD1222 recipients who got a second dose at roughly 4 weeks were pooled with those who got a second dose at roughly 12 weeks. TCR sequencing was performed for 230 to 250 trial participants, of whom about 200 were given two doses of AZD1222 and some 25 were given two doses of MenACWY control vaccine. Trial participants were enrolled by age into subgroups of 18-55, 56-69 and 70-plus years, and around 150, 28 and 57 TCR-sequenced participants, respectively, were included in these subgroups.

The CDR3 regions of human TCRbeta chains were subjected to immunosequencing. Turning to the authors' computational methods: TCRs in the repertoires were matched against a reference library of SARS-CoV-2-specific TCRs that had been generated with the MIRA antigen-specificity platform. Breadth meant the fraction of unique TCRs that were SARS-CoV-2-associated, whereas depth meant the fraction of total T cells that were SARS-CoV-2-associated. Using the MIRA data, each spike-specific TCR was mapped to the spike region that the TCR reacts to and placed in a CD4 or CD8 class. Log10-transformed breadth and depth values were compared by one-way ANOVA with Sidak's multiple comparisons tests. TCRdb provides this immuneACCESS table in a form limited to in-frame rearrangements. Some clones are lacking; in checked studies, under half of them reflect an unresolved V gene, and why the rest are absent is not known. That table supplies the V and J calls and clone size; D and trimming were determined from the DNA. A total of about 130,000 clones appear in this sample, 90% of them only once. The top ten constitute 6% to 7.5% of the sample.

Trimming takes 5 bases off V and 8 bases off J; junction bases not matched to a gene: 5. The CDR3, cysteine through phenylalanine, is 13 amino acids long. Left in the record is the CDR3 DNA by itself, 39 bases read in frame from the first base. Broad study findings and their caveats: After two AZD1222 doses, both the breadth and the depth of spike-specific TCRs were significantly higher than at day 0 and than in MenACWY recipients. CD4 TCRs associated with the vaccine covered the entire spike protein, and the dominant responses were in regions 160-218 and 743-854. Because no day 14 peak-response samples were available, the repertoires could be characterized only after the peak T cell response. Only five to seven AZD1222 recipients were SARS-CoV-2 seropositive at baseline, limiting conclusions about previously exposed vaccinees. In the small 56-69-year group, the increase in depth fell short of significance, most likely because of low power. Epitopes outside the regions mutated in the B.1.351 and B.1.1.7 variants were reportedly recognized by nearly half of the unique spike-specific TCRs. Participants were mostly white British and included more females than males, and it was suggested by the authors that clonal diversity may have been underestimated.

As regards this clone: No cognate antigen has been identified for it. The sample holds no much larger clone one base away, and base qualities are not on file.

The sample's time point label, in plain terms: baseline before first vaccination. Vaccinee samples came from UK trials COV001 and COV002, including a single-blind randomized controlled phase 2/3 trial of AZD1222 (ChAdOx1 nCoV-19) in healthy adults. For TCRbeta chain sequencing, PBMC samples were collected from trial participants at day 0 and at day 28 after the second dose. The rearrangement combines TRBV12-3 or TRBV12-4 with TRBJ1-1; TRBD1 matches 10 bases in the middle. Sequences were derived from peripheral blood, sampled on day 0 of AZD1222 vaccination. The receptor was isolated from an adult in good health. The nucleotides read TGTGCCAGCAGTGGGACAGGGGAATGGGAAGCTTTCTTT. Its protein is CASSGTGEWEAFF.